This T cell receptor (beta chain) was sequenced during a study of blood T cell repertoires in COVID-19. Study information: Acute and convalescent COVID-19 samples came from the United States, Italy and Spain. T cells, B-cell-depleted T cells, or PBMCs provided the cDNA or gDNA that served as material.

Per the original methods: For nucleated cells, counts were estimated from reference gene primer amplification. The assay was immunoSEQ multiplex PCR, and TCRdb's table has in-frame clones only and misses some. V, J and clone size are taken as reported in that table, and D and trimming were inferred from the DNA itself. The table lists tens of thousands of clones, around 90% of them singletons, with around 2.7% in the top ten. V trimming: 4 bases; J trimming: 1 base; junction bases outside the gene matches: 3. Germline V gene data show CDR1 as SGHTS and CDR2 as YDEGEE. This CDR3 is 15 amino acids long.

This sequence joins TRBV5-8 and TRBJ1-5; the match to TRBD1 covers 9 bases. Sequenced material: peripheral blood. The clonotype comes from a human donor in a cohort sampled during active COVID-19. CDR3 sequence (DNA): TGTGCCAGCAGCCCAGGGACAGGGAGCAATCAGCCCCAGCATTTT. It specifies CASSPGTGSNQPQHF. The complete variable domain, with remaining parts taken from reference TRBV5-8 and TRBJ1-5, reads EAGVTQSPTHLIKTRGQQATLRCSPISGHTSVYWYQQALGLGLQFLLWYDEGEERNRGNFPPRFSGRQFPNYSSELNVNALELEDSALYLCASSPGTGSNQPQHFGDGTRLSIL.